This passage covers 20 T cell receptor beta chains from one sample sequenced in a study of T cells in Graves' hyperthyroidism and ophthalmopathy. TCR beta CDR3 regions were amplified from RNA transcripts. HTBI primers were used for first-round RT-PCR of the TCR CDR3. One entry per CDR3 protein results from TCRdb running MiXCR on the multiplex PCR reads. The repertoire holds around 450,000 distinct CDR3 sequences, with around 15% as singletons. Specimen: blood. These receptors came from a woman under 30 with Graves' hyperthyroidism.

The sample holds many counts of this clonotype. The chain is built from TRBV6-2 or TRBV6-3 and TRBJ1-1; 9 nucleotides match TRBD1. Germline values: CDR1 MNHEY, CDR2 SVGEGT. The ends lost 5 bases at V and 2 bases at J; junction bases unmatched: 6. The CDR3 spans 15 residues. The CDR3 nucleotides are TGTGCCAGCAGTACCTGGACAGGGGCTAACACTGAAGCTTTCTTT. Protein sequence: CASSTWTGANTEAFF.

There are a few counts of this clonotype. This chain links TRBV9 with TRBJ1-2; D is perhaps TRBD1 (5 bases). CDR3 length: 13 amino acids. V was pared by 7 bases and J by 0 bases, with 10 bases between. Germline CDR1 reads SGDLS; CDR2 reads YYNGEE. CDR3: CASRDRANYGYTF. The CDR3 DNA sequence: TGTGCCAGCCGGGACCGAGCTAACTATGGCTACACCTTC. Combining the CDR3 with reference TRBV9 and TRBJ1-2 gives the whole variable domain DSGVTQTPKHLITATGQRVTLRCSPRSGDLSVYWYQQSLDQGLQFLIQYYNGEERAKGNILERFSAQQFPDLHSELNLSSLELGDSALYFCASRDRANYGYTFGSGTRLTVV.

In its sample, this clonotype was seen a few times. The V call is TRBV5-5, the J call TRBJ2-2; D not certain. The V gene lost 4 bases and the J gene lost 2 bases, with 6 bases spanning the gap. The CDR3 is made up of 13 amino acids. Germline CDR1 is SGHKS and CDR2 is YYEKEE (reference sequence). CDR3 region: CASSPINTGELFF. In DNA, the CDR3 is TGTGCCAGCAGCCCTATTAACACCGGGGAGCTGTTTTTT.

This clonotype showed up just once. The rearrangement joins TRBV24-1 to TRBJ2-1; no reliable D call. Germline V gene data show CDR1 as KGHDR and CDR2 as SFDVKD. This CDR3 contains 12 residues. V lost 3 bases and J lost 7, with 6 bases in between. The CDR3, as DNA: TGTGCCACCAGTGATGAAGTTAATGAGCAGTTCTTC. It encodes CATSDEVNEQFF.

This clonotype was seen many times. CDR3 sequence reads: CAISERGQSGANVLTF. The CDR3 nucleotides read TGTGCCATCAGTGAGAGGGGGCAGTCTGGGGCCAACGTCCTGACTTTC. The gene calls are TRBV10-3 and TRBJ2-6; 7 bases fit TRBD1. The junction had 2 bases not matched to a gene; V was cut back by 2 bases and J by 1 base. The germline V gene encodes CDR1 ENHRY and CDR2 SYGVKD. The CDR3 loop spans 16 amino acids.

Of note for this clonotype: One end of the junction is discordant with germline, which a read error may explain. V is TRBV2 and J is TRBJ1-1; 8 bases align to TRBD1. CDR1 and CDR2 from the germline V gene are SNHLY and FYNNEI. The CDR3 sequence is 15 residues long. Here the CDR3 DNA reads TGCGCCAGCAGCCAAGATACGGACAGGGCCACTGAAGCTTTCTTT. Translation: CASSQDTDRATEAFF.

This clonotype was found a few times. The genes are TRBV20-1 and TRBJ2-7, with 8 bases identical to TRBD2. Germline V gene data show CDR1 as DFQATT and CDR2 as SNEGSKA (reference sequence). Trimming took 3 bases from V and 2 from J; bases not matched to a gene: 3. This CDR3 has 13 amino acids. The CDR3 nucleotides read TGCAGTGCTAGGTCTAGCGGGCCCTACGAGCAGTACTTC. This translates into CSARSSGPYEQYF.

DNA of the CDR3: TGTGCCAGCAGAGACGAGACCCAGTACTTC. This translates into CASRDETQYF. V usage is TRBV6-1 and J usage is TRBJ2-5, with D uncertain. The V end was cut by 6 bases, the J end by 5 bases, with 4 bases between. The CDR3 runs to 10 residues. The germline V gene has CDR1 MNHNS and CDR2 SASEGT.

The chain recombines TRBV6-1 with TRBJ2-1, with D perhaps matching TRBD2 (5 bases). V was pared by 10 bases and J by 8 bases, with 15 bases between. The CDR3 has 12 amino acids. CDR1 is MNHNS, CDR2 SASEGT, per germline. For the CDR3, the DNA is TGTGCCACCCGTGGGCTAGCCGATGAGCAGTTCTTC. It is translated as CATRGLADEQFF.

This clonotype was counted between two and nine times. The V call is TRBV24-1, the J call TRBJ2-5; 9 bases fit TRBD1. V shed 3 bases, J shed 3 bases, and the junction held 4 bases outside the gene matches. The CDR3 contains 15 residues. Per the germline V gene, CDR1 is KGHDR and CDR2 is SFDVKD. The CDR3 is CATSDAGQGKETQYF. CDR3 bases: TGTGCCACCAGTGATGCGGGACAGGGAAAAGAGACCCAGTACTTC.

The CDR3 region has the DNA TGTGCCAGCAGCTCCACGACAGGGGGTTGGACAGATACGCAGTATTTT. It specifies CASSSTTGGWTDTQYF. V gene TRBV7-3 combines with J gene TRBJ2-3, with 9 bases fitting TRBD1. Looked up from germline, CDR1 is SGHTA and CDR2 is FQGTGA. With 4 bases clipped from V and 3 bases from J, the junction kept 8 bases outside the gene matches. The length of the CDR3 is 16 residues.

There are many counts of this clonotype. This chain joins TRBV5-1 and TRBJ1-6; no firm D call. This CDR3 is 16 amino acids long. The germline CDR1 and CDR2 sequences are SGHRS and YFSETQ. Trimming shortened V by 0 bases and J by 5 bases, and 12 bases separated the two germline ends. The CDR3 DNA is TGCGCCAGCAGCTTGGACCGGACCTCGAATAATTCACCCCTCCACTTT. This translates into CASSLDRTSNNSPLHF.

There are a few counts of this clonotype. The chain has TRBV6-1 and TRBJ1-1; the match to TRBD1 covers 11 bases. This CDR3 comprises 16 residues. Losses at the gene ends were 6 bases for V and 4 bases for J; bases not matched to a gene: 10. Germline CDR1 and CDR2: MNHNS and SASEGT. CDR3 sequence reads: CASRDRGRGFSTEAFF. For the CDR3, the DNA is TGTGCCAGCAGGGACAGGGGGCGCGGATTTAGCACTGAAGCTTTCTTT.

The table lists this clonotype with many counts. This chain links TRBV20-1 with TRBJ2-1, with 8 bases aligning to TRBD2. V shed 0 bases and J 7 bases; nucleotides not matched to a gene: 5. Germline values: CDR1 DFQATT, CDR2 SNEGSKA (reference sequence). The CDR3 totals 14 residues. The CDR3 sequence: CSAREFVAGNEQFF. For the CDR3, the DNA is TGCAGTGCTAGAGAATTCGTAGCGGGGAATGAGCAGTTCTTC.

This clonotype occurred a few times. The chain carries TRBV27 and TRBJ2-7, with D unclear. CDR3 length: 14 amino acids. Germline V gene sequence: CDR1 MNHEY, CDR2 SMNVEV (reference sequence). V was pared by 5 bases and J by 0 bases, with 11 bases between. CDR3 sequence: CASSENGYSYEQYF. CDR3 coding DNA: TGTGCCAGCAGTGAGAACGGCTACTCCTACGAGCAGTACTTC.

This clonotype showed up many times. The rearrangement joins TRBV28 to TRBJ2-2, with 8 bases matching TRBD2. CDR1 and CDR2 (germline): MDHEN, SYDVKM. After removal of 2 bases from V and 5 bases from J, the junction contained 1 base not matched to a gene. The CDR3 is 14 amino acids. The CDR3, as DNA: TGTGCCAGCAGTTTAATAGCGGGAACCGGGGAGCTGTTTTTT. Translating it yields CASSLIAGTGELFF.

This clonotype was counted many times. The chain couples TRBV28 to TRBJ1-1; possible D gene TRBD1, 6 bases. The CDR3 covers 14 residues. The germline V gene encodes CDR1 MDHEN and CDR2 SYDVKM. V gave up 2 bases and J gave up 6 bases, with 13 bases separating them. The CDR3 coding sequence is TGTGCCAGCAGTTTACAGGGGCATATGGCTGAAGCTTTCTTT. It translates to CASSLQGHMAEAFF.

This clonotype came up many times. The chain has TRBV28 and TRBJ2-4; TRBD1 matches 9 bases. The CDR3 totals 17 residues. The germline CDR1 and CDR2 sequences are MDHEN and SYDVKM. With V trimmed by 6 bases and J by 0 bases, 9 bases remained unmatched. CDR3 in amino acids: CASSWSDRGIAKNIQYF. The CDR3 DNA sequence: TGTGCCAGCAGCTGGTCCGACAGGGGGATAGCCAAAAACATTCAGTACTTC.

This clonotype was seen ten or more times. DNA of the CDR3: TGTGCCAGCACACGGGACAGCCACAATGAGCAGTTCTTC. It specifies CASTRDSHNEQFF. This sequence joins TRBV18 and TRBJ2-1; 7 positions agree with TRBD1. Germline V gene sequence: CDR1 KGHSH, CDR2 LQKENI. Trimming took 8 bases from V and 5 from J; bases not matched to a gene: 6. The length of the CDR3 is 13 residues. The full variable domain, with the rest looked up from reference TRBV18 and TRBJ2-1, is NAGVMQNPRHLVRRRGQEARLRCSPMKGHSHVYWYRQLPEEGLKFMVYLQKENIIDESGMPKERFSAEFPKEGPSILRIQQVVRGDSAAYFCASTRDSHNEQFFGPGTRLTVL.

Concerning this clonotype: A much larger clone lies a single base off, so this may be a read error. The conserved final phenylalanine or tryptophan is absent from the CDR3, which likely points to a read error. This chain joins TRBV15 and TRBJ2-1; 12 nucleotides align to TRBD2. J gave up 3 bases and V 5 bases, and 2 bases lay outside the gene matches. CDR1 and CDR2 (germline): LNHNV, YYDKDF (reference sequence). There are 15 residues in the CDR3. DNA for the CDR3: TGTGCCACCAGCGGGGGACTAGCGGGCTACAATGAGCAGTTCTCC. Amino acids: CATSGGLAGYNEQFS.